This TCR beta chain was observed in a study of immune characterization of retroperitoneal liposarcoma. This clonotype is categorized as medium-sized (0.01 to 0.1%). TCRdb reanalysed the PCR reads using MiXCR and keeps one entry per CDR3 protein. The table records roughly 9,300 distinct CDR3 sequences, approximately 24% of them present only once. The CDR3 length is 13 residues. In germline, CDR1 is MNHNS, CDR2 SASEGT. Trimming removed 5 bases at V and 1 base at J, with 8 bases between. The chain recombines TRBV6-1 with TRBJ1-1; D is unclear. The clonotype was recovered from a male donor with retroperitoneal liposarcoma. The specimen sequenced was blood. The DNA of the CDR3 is TGTGCCAGCAGTCTGGAGGCGAACACTGAAGCTTTCTTT. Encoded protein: CASSLEANTEAFF.